The clone carrying this TCR beta chain occurred a few times. What it binds is not known. Germline lookup yields CDR1 KGHDR and CDR2 SFDVKD. The V end lost 3 bases, the J end lost 0 bases, and 12 bases lay between the germline ends. This CDR3 comprises 16 residues. This sample was taken from a study of T-cell memory formation after mild COVID-19. General study results and limits: Contracting CD8+ clones were enriched in EMRA, CD4+ mainly in CM and EM. Cross-reactive memory apparently joined, as some responding clones appeared in pre-infection memory.

cDNA libraries for TCR alpha and TCR beta, carrying sample barcodes and UMIs, came from 5'RACE with constant-segment primers. TCRdb used MiXCR to reprocess the 5' RACE reads, holding one entry per CDR3 protein. The sample holds some 150,000 distinct CDR3 sequences, roughly 19% seen once. The sequencing sample was made of PBMCs or a T cell subset sorted from them (not recorded which). This sequence joins TRBV24-1 and TRBJ2-3; no reliable D call. The receptor comes from an adult woman who had mild COVID-19 (a few samples of this study predate the infection). Cell type and time point are not known. CDR3: CATSDPLSPSTDTQYF. CDR3 bases: TGTGCCACCAGTGATCCTCTATCTCCTAGCACAGATACGCAGTATTTT.